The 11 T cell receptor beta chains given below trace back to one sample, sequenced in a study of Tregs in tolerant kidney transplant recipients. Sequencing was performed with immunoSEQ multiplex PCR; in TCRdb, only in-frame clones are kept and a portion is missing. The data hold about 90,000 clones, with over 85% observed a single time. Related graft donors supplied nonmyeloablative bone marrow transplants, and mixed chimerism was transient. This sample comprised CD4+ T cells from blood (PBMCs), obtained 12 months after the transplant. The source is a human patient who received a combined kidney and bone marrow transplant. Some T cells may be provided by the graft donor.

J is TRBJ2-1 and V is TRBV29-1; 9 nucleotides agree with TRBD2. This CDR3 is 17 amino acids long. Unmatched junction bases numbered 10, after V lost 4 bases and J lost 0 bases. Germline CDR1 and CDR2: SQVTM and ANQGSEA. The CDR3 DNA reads TGCAGCGTTGGTGGGGATCAGACTAGCGGCTCCTACAATGAGCAGTTCTTC. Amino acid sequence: CSVGGDQTSGSYNEQFF.

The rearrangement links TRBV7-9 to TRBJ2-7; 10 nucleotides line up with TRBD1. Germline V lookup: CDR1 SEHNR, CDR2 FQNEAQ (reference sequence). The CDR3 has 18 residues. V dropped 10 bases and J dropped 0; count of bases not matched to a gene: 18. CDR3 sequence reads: CATARNKPGQGGSYEQYF. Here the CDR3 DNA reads TGTGCCACCGCGCGAAATAAACCCGGACAGGGGGGCTCCTACGAGCAGTACTTC.

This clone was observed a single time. The CDR3, as DNA: TGCGCCAGCAGTGTTATTCCCACCAACGGTGATAAAGAACTTAGATACTCTGGGGCCAACGTCCTGACTTTC. Encoded protein: CASSVIPTNGDKELRYSGANVLTF. The genes are TRBV10-1 and TRBJ2-6, with D unresolved. This CDR3 region has 24 residues. Deletions cut 4 bases from V and 0 bases from J, with 34 bases between. Germline-derived CDR1 and CDR2 are WNHNN and SYGVQD (reference sequence).

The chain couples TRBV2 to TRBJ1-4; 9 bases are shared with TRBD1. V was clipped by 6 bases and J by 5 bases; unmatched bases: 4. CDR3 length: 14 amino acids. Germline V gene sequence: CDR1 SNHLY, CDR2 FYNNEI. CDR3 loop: CASSYGQGNEKLFF. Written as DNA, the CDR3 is TGTGCCAGCAGCTACGGACAGGGGAATGAAAAACTGTTTTTT. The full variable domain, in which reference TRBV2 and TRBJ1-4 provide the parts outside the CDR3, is EPEVTQTPSHQVTQMGQEVILRCVPISNHLYFYWYRQILGQKVEFLVSFYNNEISEKSEIFDDQFSVERPDGSNFTLKIRSTKLEDSAMYFCASSYGQGNEKLFFGSGTQLSVL.

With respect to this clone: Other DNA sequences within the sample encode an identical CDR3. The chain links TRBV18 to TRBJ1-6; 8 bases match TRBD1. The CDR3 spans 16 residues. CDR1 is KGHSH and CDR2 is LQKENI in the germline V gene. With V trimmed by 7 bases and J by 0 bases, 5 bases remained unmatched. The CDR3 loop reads CASYLDRASYNSPLHF. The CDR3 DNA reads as TGTGCCAGCTACCTGGACAGGGCCTCCTATAATTCACCCCTCCACTTT.

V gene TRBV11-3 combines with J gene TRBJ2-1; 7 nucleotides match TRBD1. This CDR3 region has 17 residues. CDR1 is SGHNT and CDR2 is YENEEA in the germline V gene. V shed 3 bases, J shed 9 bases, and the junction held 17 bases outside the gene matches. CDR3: CASSFIQGSEVFSEQFF. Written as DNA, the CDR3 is TGTGCCAGCAGCTTCATACAGGGGTCTGAAGTTTTTTCTGAGCAGTTCTTC.

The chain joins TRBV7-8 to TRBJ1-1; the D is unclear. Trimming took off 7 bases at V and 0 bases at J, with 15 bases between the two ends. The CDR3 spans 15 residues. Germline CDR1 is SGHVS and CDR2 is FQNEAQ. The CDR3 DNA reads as TGTGCCAGCACTCGAGGCGGATCGTTGAACACTGAAGCTTTCTTT. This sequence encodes CASTRGGSLNTEAFF.

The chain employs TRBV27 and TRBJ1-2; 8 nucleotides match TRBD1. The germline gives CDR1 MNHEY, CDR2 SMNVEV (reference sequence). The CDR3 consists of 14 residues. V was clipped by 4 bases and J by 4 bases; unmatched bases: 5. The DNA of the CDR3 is TGTGCCAGCAGTTATTCCGGACAGGGCTATGGCTACACCTTC. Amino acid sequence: CASSYSGQGYGYTF.

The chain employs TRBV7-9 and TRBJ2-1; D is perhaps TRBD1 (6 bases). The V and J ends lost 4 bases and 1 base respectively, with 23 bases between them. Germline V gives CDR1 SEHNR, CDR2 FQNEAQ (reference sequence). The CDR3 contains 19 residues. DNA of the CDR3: TGTGCCAGCAGCTCATACCGGGGACAAGGGAAAGGTTCCTACAATGAGCAGTTCTTC. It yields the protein CASSSYRGQGKGSYNEQFF.

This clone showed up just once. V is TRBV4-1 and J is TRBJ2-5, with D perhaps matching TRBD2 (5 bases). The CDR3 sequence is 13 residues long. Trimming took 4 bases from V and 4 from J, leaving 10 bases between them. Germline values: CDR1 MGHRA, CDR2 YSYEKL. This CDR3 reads CASSLGLVETQYF. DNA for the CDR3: TGCGCCAGCAGCCTAGGACTCGTAGAGACCCAGTACTTC.

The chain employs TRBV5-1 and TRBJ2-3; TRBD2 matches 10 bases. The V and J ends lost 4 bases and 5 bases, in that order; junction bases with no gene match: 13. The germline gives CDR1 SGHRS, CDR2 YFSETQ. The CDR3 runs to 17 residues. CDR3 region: CASSLGLAGVMEDTQYF. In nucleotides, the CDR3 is TGCGCCAGCAGCCTGGGGCTAGCGGGGGTCATGGAAGATACGCAGTATTTT.